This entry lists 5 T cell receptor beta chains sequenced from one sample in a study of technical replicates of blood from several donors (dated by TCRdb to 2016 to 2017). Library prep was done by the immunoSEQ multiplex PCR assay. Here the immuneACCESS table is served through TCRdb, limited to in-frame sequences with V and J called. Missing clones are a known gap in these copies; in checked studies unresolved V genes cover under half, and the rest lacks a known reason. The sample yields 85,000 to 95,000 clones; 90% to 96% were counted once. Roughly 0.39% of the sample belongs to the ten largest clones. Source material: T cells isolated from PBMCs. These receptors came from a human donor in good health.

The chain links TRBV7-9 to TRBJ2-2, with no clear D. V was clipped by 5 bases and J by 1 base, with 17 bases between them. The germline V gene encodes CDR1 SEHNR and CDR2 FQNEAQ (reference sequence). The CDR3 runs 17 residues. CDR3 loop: CASSARKNTLNTGELFF. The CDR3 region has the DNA TGTGCCAGCAGCGCTAGGAAAAACACGCTGAACACCGGGGAGCTGTTTTTT.

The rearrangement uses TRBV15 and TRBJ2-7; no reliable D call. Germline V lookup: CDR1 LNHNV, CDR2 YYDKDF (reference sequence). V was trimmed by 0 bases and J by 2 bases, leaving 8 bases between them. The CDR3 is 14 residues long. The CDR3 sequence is CATSRDRQAYEQYF. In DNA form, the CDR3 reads TGTGCCACCAGCAGAGATCGCCAGGCCTACGAGCAGTACTTC.

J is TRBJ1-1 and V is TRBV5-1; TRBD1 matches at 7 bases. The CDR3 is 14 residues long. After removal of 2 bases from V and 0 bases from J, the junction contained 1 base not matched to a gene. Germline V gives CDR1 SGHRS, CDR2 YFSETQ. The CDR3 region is CASSLTGVNTEAFF. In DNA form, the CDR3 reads TGCGCCAGCAGCTTAACAGGGGTGAACACTGAAGCTTTCTTT.

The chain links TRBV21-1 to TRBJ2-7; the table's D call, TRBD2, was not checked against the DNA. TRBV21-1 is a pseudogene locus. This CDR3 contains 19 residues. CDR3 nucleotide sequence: TGTGCCAGCAGCAACGATTGGCCGCGAAGCGGGAGGACTAGATACGAGCAGTACTTC. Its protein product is CASSNDWPRSGRTRYEQYF.

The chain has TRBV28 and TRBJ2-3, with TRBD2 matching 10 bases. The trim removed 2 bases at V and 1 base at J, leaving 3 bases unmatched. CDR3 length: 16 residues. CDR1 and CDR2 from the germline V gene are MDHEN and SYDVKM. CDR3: CASSLIGLAGTDTQYF. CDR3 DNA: TGTGCCAGCAGTTTAATAGGACTAGCGGGCACAGATACGCAGTATTTT. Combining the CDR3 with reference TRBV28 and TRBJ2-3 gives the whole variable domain DVKVTQSSRYLVKRTGEKVFLECVQDMDHENMFWYRQDPGLGLRLIYFSYDVKMKEKGDIPEGYSVSREKKERFSLILESASTNQTSMYLCASSLIGLAGTDTQYFGPGTRLTVL.